Below, 23 T cell receptor beta chains from the same sample are listed, as sequenced in a study of early T cells in non-severe SARS-CoV-2 infection listed by TCRdb under 2021. The protocol used for the library was 5' RACE. The sequencer listed for this sample is NextSeq 500. The raw public data were reprocessed by TCRdb itself: fastp quality trimming at Q25, MiXCR clonotype calling, in-frame beta chains only. Rows merge per CDR3 protein into single entries with the most common DNA and genes. Present in this sample are 70,000 to 95,000 distinct CDR3 sequences, roughly 9.4% of which were seen just once. 4.5% to 5% of the sample rests with the top ten. Specimen: whole blood. These receptors originate from an adult who was a healthcare worker with PCR-confirmed SARS-CoV-2 infection or an uninfected control (not recorded which).

The chain joins TRBV20-1 to TRBJ1-1; D gene ambiguous. This CDR3 is built from 13 residues. Trimming stripped 6 bases from V and 0 bases from J, with 11 bases between. Germline V CDR1 and CDR2: DFQATT, SNEGSKA (reference sequence). The CDR3 region is CSAPSQLNTEAFF. CDR3 in DNA: TGCAGTGCCCCCAGCCAATTGAACACTGAAGCTTTCTTT.

This clonotype was observed at least ten times. This sequence joins TRBV25-1 and TRBJ2-7, with D possibly matching TRBD2 (6 bases). Trimming stripped 2 bases from V and 6 bases from J, with 14 bases between. This CDR3 has 14 amino acids. CDR1 and CDR2 (germline): MGHDK, SYGVNS. The CDR3 DNA sequence: TGTGCCAGCAGTGAAAACGGCGGGAATCGCGAGCAGTACTTC. This sequence encodes CASSENGGNREQYF.

A few counts support this clonotype. The J gene is TRBJ2-7, the V gene TRBV14, with TRBD2 identical over 12 bases. The V gene end was trimmed by 8 bases and the J gene end by 0 bases; junction bases not matched to a gene: 5. Germline CDR1 SGHDN, CDR2 FVKESK. This CDR3 has 15 amino acids. Written as DNA, the CDR3 is TGTGCCAGCGGAAGGACTAGCGGGACCTCCTACGAGCAGTACTTC. It codes for CASGRTSGTSYEQYF.

The sample holds many counts of this clonotype. The chain has TRBV27 and TRBJ2-2; D call uncertain. The germline CDR1 and CDR2 sequences are MNHEY and SMNVEV (reference sequence). Trimming took 7 bases from V and 2 from J, leaving 20 bases between them. CDR3 length equals 17 residues. This chain's CDR3 is CASKFNGVGSNTGELFF. The DNA of the CDR3 is TGTGCCAGCAAGTTTAACGGTGTGGGCAGCAACACCGGGGAGCTGTTTTTT.

The gene calls are TRBV18 and TRBJ1-4; no firm D call. The CDR3 sequence is 13 residues long. Germline assignment: CDR1 KGHSH and CDR2 LQKENI. The germline V and J ends were trimmed by 3 bases and 7 bases, with 9 bases remaining between them. Here the CDR3 DNA reads TGTGCCAGCTCACCCTGGCAAAGTGAAAAACTGTTTTTT. This encodes CASSPWQSEKLFF. The entire variable domain, with the rest obtained from reference TRBV18 and TRBJ1-4, is as follows: NAGVMQNPRHLVRRRGQEARLRCSPMKGHSHVYWYRQLPEEGLKFMVYLQKENIIDESGMPKERFSAEFPKEGPSILRIQQVVRGDSAAYFCASSPWQSEKLFFGSGTQLSVL.

This clonotype appeared many times. The CDR3 DNA sequence: TGTGCCAGCAGCAGGGGGGATACGCAGTATTTT. Its translation is CASSRGDTQYF. This chain connects TRBV12-3 or TRBV12-4 to TRBJ2-3; 7 bases are a match to TRBD1. The J segment lost 6 bases and the V segment lost 6 bases, leaving 0 bases of the junction unmatched. The CDR3 has 11 amino acids.

This clonotype was counted at least ten times. The V gene is TRBV3-1, the J gene TRBJ2-1, with 8 bases aligning to TRBD2. The CDR3 runs to 17 residues. From germline, CDR1 is LGHDT and CDR2 YNNKEL (reference sequence). J gave up 0 bases and V 4 bases, and 8 bases lay outside the gene matches. DNA of the CDR3: TGTGCCAGCAGCCCCGTAACTAGCGGAAGCTCCTACAATGAGCAGTTCTTC. It yields the protein CASSPVTSGSSYNEQFF.

This clonotype was detected many times. The V and J genes are TRBV18 and TRBJ1-2; possibly TRBD1 for D (5 bases). There are 14 residues in the CDR3. V was shortened by 4 bases and J by 3 bases, with 12 bases between the two germline ends. The germline V gene encodes CDR1 KGHSH and CDR2 LQKENI. The CDR3 DNA reads TGTGCCAGCTCACTAGGGGAGAGGGACTATGGCTACACCTTC. Protein sequence: CASSLGERDYGYTF.

In its sample, this clonotype is medium-sized (0.01 to 0.1%). V and J are TRBV3-1 and TRBJ2-7; TRBD2 aligns across 7 bases. CDR3 size: 17 residues. The V and J ends lost 0 bases and 0 bases, in that order; junction bases with no gene match: 8. CDR1 is LGHDT and CDR2 is YNNKEL in the germline V gene (reference sequence). The DNA of the CDR3 is TGTGCCAGCAGCCAAGAGGGACTACCGAAAAACTCCTACGAGCAGTACTTC. The encoded protein is CASSQEGLPKNSYEQYF.

This clonotype has at least ten counts. This chain uses TRBV20-1 with TRBJ2-1, with D unclear. The germline V gene encodes CDR1 DFQATT and CDR2 SNEGSKA (reference sequence). Deletions cut 4 bases from V and 4 bases from J, with 26 bases between. The CDR3 runs 18 residues. The CDR3, as DNA: TGCAGTGCTACTGAACGTAGATCGGCTAGTAGTGTGTACAATGAGCAGTTCTTC. Translated: CSATERRSASSVYNEQFF.

There are many counts of this clonotype. The chain combines TRBV20-1 with TRBJ1-2, with D possibly TRBD1 on 6 matching bases. This CDR3 has 13 amino acids. Trimming shortened V by 0 bases and J by 8 bases, and 13 bases separated the two germline ends. The V gene's germline CDR1 is DFQATT and CDR2 SNEGSKA (reference sequence). The CDR3 loop is CSARDSGDGGYTF. The CDR3 DNA is TGCAGTGCTAGAGATTCAGGGGATGGGGGCTACACCTTC.

There are many counts of this clonotype. This chain joins TRBV28 and TRBJ1-1, with a weak D call TRBD1 (6 bases). V was cut by 1 base and J by 6 bases, with 12 bases left in between. Germline V gene data show CDR1 as MDHEN and CDR2 as SYDVKM. The CDR3 is 14 amino acids. For the CDR3, the DNA is TGTGCCAGCAGTTTATTAACAGGGTCGGCTGAAGCTTTCTTT. This encodes CASSLLTGSAEAFF.

Many counts were recorded for this clonotype. The chain joins TRBV11-2 to TRBJ2-7; 8 nucleotides line up with TRBD2. CDR1 and CDR2 (germline): SGHAT, FQNNGV. V lost 1 base, J lost 4 bases, and 6 bases stayed unmatched. The CDR3 runs to 15 residues. The CDR3 here is CASSLGASGLYEQYF. In nucleotides, the CDR3 is TGTGCCAGCAGCTTAGGGGCTAGCGGGTTATACGAGCAGTACTTC.

This clonotype has ten or more counts. The V call is TRBV2, the J call TRBJ1-6; unclear D gene. Germline-derived CDR1 and CDR2 are SNHLY and FYNNEI. V was trimmed by 5 bases and J by 7 bases, leaving 9 bases between them. The CDR3 has 13 residues. The CDR3 sequence: CASSTKTNSPLHF. CDR3 DNA: TGTGCCAGCAGTACAAAAACAAATTCACCCCTCCACTTT.

This clonotype was detected only a few times. The J gene is TRBJ2-3, the V gene TRBV29-1; D uncertain. Trimming removed 4 bases from V and 3 bases from J, with 11 bases in between. CDR1 and CDR2 (germline): SQVTM, ANQGSEA. The CDR3 is made up of 13 amino acids. CDR3 loop: CSVVPVGTDTQYF. Written as DNA, the CDR3 is TGCAGCGTTGTTCCCGTAGGTACAGATACGCAGTATTTT.

This clonotype occurred many times. The CDR3, as DNA: TGTGCCAGCAGCTTAGACCCCGACACTGAAGCTTTCTTT. The encoded protein is CASSLDPDTEAFF. This chain connects TRBV11-3 to TRBJ1-1; D unresolved. Trimming took off 0 bases at V and 3 bases at J, with 5 bases between the two ends. Per the germline V gene, CDR1 is SGHNT and CDR2 is YENEEA. The CDR3 spans 13 residues.

This clonotype was found many times. The CDR3 nucleotides are TGTGCCAGCAGTCCCCTGGCTAGCGGGTACGAGCAGTACTTC. Its protein is CASSPLASGYEQYF. This rearrangement joins TRBV6-6 to TRBJ2-7; 8 bases agree with TRBD2. CDR1 MNHNY and CDR2 SVGAGI come from the germline V gene (reference sequence). V dropped 5 bases and J dropped 4; count of bases not matched to a gene: 7. This CDR3 is 14 amino acids long.

This clonotype has a count of ten or more. J is TRBJ1-5 and V is TRBV11-2; D gene uncertain. Germline V gene lookup returns CDR1 SGHAT and CDR2 FQNNGV. Trimming cost V 7 bases and J 7 bases, with 17 bases left between them. There are 14 residues in the CDR3. CDR3 sequence: CASTFDGQRQPQHF. The CDR3 DNA follows: TGTGCCAGCACCTTTGACGGTCAGCGGCAGCCCCAGCATTTT.

Ten or more counts support this clonotype. V gene TRBV15 combines with J gene TRBJ1-5, with D maybe TRBD1 (5 bases). The CDR3 covers 15 residues. CDR1 and CDR2 from the germline V gene are LNHNV and YYDKDF (reference sequence). V was cut by 2 bases and J by 7 bases, with 15 bases left in between. The CDR3 reads CATSRKRQGLQPQHF. CDR3 nucleotides: TGTGCCACCAGCAGAAAAAGGCAGGGATTACAGCCCCAGCATTTT.

This clonotype has ten or more counts. The chain couples TRBV30 to TRBJ2-7, with D hard to call. The germline V gene has CDR1 GTSNPN and CDR2 SVGIG (reference sequence). With 0 bases removed from V and 5 bases from J, the gap between germline ends came to 14 bases. The CDR3 contains 14 residues. The CDR3, as DNA: TGTGCCTGGAGTGTAGCCAGCCCACGGGACGAGCAGTACTTC. The encoded protein is CAWSVASPRDEQYF. Full variable domain (missing parts from reference TRBV30 and TRBJ2-7): SQTIHQWPATLVQPVGSPLSLECTVEGTSNPNLYWYRQAAGRGLQLLFYSVGIGQISSEVPQNLSASRPQDRQFILSSKKLLLSDSGFYLCAWSVASPRDEQYFGPGTRLTVT.

This clonotype was recorded a few times. V is TRBV20-1 and J is TRBJ1-5; no reliable D call. The CDR3 extends over 12 amino acids. Germline CDR1 is DFQATT and CDR2 is SNEGSKA (reference sequence). V lost 6 bases and J lost 4, with 10 bases in between. The CDR3 region is CSARRGNQPQHF. CDR3 bases: TGCAGTGCACGGCGTGGGAATCAGCCCCAGCATTTT.

J is TRBJ2-1 and V is TRBV12-3 or TRBV12-4; D is ambiguous. V was cut by 7 bases and J by 11 bases, with 24 bases left in between. This CDR3 is 15 amino acids long. CDR3 loop: CASTAKAGPTHQQFF. Here the CDR3 DNA reads TGTGCCAGCACCGCCAAGGCAGGACCTACCCATCAGCAGTTCTTC.

This clonotype came up a few times. The chain recombines TRBV11-2 with TRBJ2-1; TRBD2 aligns across 8 bases. CDR3 length: 15 residues. The junction had 8 bases not matched to a gene; V was cut back by 1 base and J by 9 bases. Germline V gene sequence: CDR1 SGHAT, CDR2 FQNNGV. The CDR3 DNA reads TGTGCCAGCAGCTTAGCTAGCGGGTTTAGCGGTGAGCAGTTCTTC. Amino acids: CASSLASGFSGEQFF.